The 29 T cell receptor beta chains listed next were all sequenced from one sample in a study of CD8+CD57+ T cells in acquired aplastic anemia. It was patients with CD8+CD57+ cell expansion by flow cytometry who were chosen for sequencing. Genomic DNA served as template for TCR beta VDJ and CDR3 profiling. TCRdb ran MiXCR on the reads and lists one entry per CDR3 protein. Among some 200,000 distinct CDR3 sequences listed, roughly half were seen once. Material for sequencing was sorted CD4+, CD8+, or CD8+CD57+ T cells (not recorded which) from PBMCs. The source of these receptors is a human donor with aplastic anemia.

This clonotype was counted ten times or more. The chain combines TRBV6-5 with TRBJ2-7; TRBD1 matches 8 bases. CDR3 length: 15 amino acids. Trimming at V came to 4 bases and at J to 3 bases, leaving 8 bases not matched to a gene. The germline V gene has CDR1 MNHEY and CDR2 SVGAGI. The chain's CDR3 is CASSFQPGTGYEQYF. The CDR3 nucleotides read TGTGCCAGCAGTTTCCAACCCGGGACAGGCTACGAGCAGTACTTC.

The chain combines TRBV10-3 with TRBJ2-5; a possible D gene is TRBD1 (8 bases). Trimming removed 4 bases at V and 0 bases at J, with 15 bases between. The CDR3 runs 16 residues. Germline V gene data show CDR1 as ENHRY and CDR2 as SYGVKD. CDR3 loop: CAISATGGEYQETQYF. CDR3 nucleotides: TGTGCCATCAGTGCCACAGGGGGGGAGTACCAAGAGACCCAGTACTTC.

This chain links TRBV12-3 or TRBV12-4 with TRBJ1-2, with D unclear. The CDR3 is 11 residues long. V was shortened by 9 bases and J by 0 bases, with 5 bases between the two germline ends. The CDR3 DNA is TGTGCCAGTTTAGCTAACTATGGCTACACCTTC. This translates into CASLANYGYTF.

This clonotype was detected many times. A read error may be the cause here, since a much bigger clone is one base away. The V call is TRBV24-1, the J call TRBJ1-2; the D gene is possibly TRBD1 (5 bases). CDR3 size: 13 residues. Germline V gene lookup returns CDR1 KGHDR and CDR2 SFDVKD. The CDR3 DNA reads as TGTGCCGCCAGTAAGGGGCTCAACTATGGCTACACCTTC. It is translated as CAASKGLNYGYTF.

The rearrangement links TRBV7-9 to TRBJ1-2; 7 bases map to TRBD1. CDR3 length: 13 residues. Germline-derived CDR1 and CDR2 are SEHNR and FQNEAQ (reference sequence). The CDR3 nucleotides are TGTGGGAGCAGCTTAGACAGGGACTATGGCTACACCTTC. It translates to CGSSLDRDYGYTF.

The chain joins TRBV24-1 to TRBJ2-1; tentative D call: TRBD2 (5 bases). Germline V gene sequence: CDR1 KGHDR, CDR2 SFDVKD. Trimming stripped 11 bases from V and 7 bases from J, with 23 bases between. This CDR3 comprises 15 residues. The CDR3 is CASRIHLGVENEQFF. The CDR3 nucleotides are TGTGCCAGCAGGATCCACCTGGGAGTGGAAAATGAGCAGTTCTTC.

This clonotype has a count of ten or more. This sequence joins TRBV4-3 and TRBJ1-2; possible D gene TRBD1, 5 bases. CDR3 length: 15 amino acids. V was clipped by 1 base and J by 4 bases, with 13 bases between them. Germline V gives CDR1 LGHNA, CDR2 YSLEER. The CDR3 DNA sequence: TGCGCCAGCAGCCAAGGCCTGACCGACAGCTATGGCTACACCTTC. Translating gives CASSQGLTDSYGYTF.

This clonotype has at least ten counts. The chain employs TRBV10-3 and TRBJ1-5, with D unresolved. From germline, CDR1 is ENHRY and CDR2 SYGVKD. Trimming removed 4 bases from V and 2 bases from J, with 12 bases in between. The CDR3 length is 15 residues. CDR3 residues: CAISAYPGGNQPQHF. The CDR3 DNA reads TGTGCCATCAGTGCATACCCCGGGGGCAATCAGCCCCAGCATTTT.

This clonotype has at least ten counts. V is TRBV2 and J is TRBJ2-7, with 8 nucleotides matching TRBD2. The CDR3 loop spans 14 amino acids. Trimming removed 7 bases from V and 2 bases from J; junction bases left unmatched: 7. Germline-derived CDR1 and CDR2 are SNHLY and FYNNEI. The CDR3 loop reads CASTGGGGPYEQYF. The CDR3 DNA sequence: TGTGCCAGCACCGGGGGGGGGGGGCCCTACGAGCAGTACTTC. The full variable domain, completed using reference TRBV2 and TRBJ2-7, is EPEVTQTPSHQVTQMGQEVILRCVPISNHLYFYWYRQILGQKVEFLVSFYNNEISEKSEIFDDQFSVERPDGSNFTLKIRSTKLEDSAMYFCASTGGGGPYEQYFGPGTRLTVT.

The gene calls are TRBV11-1 and TRBJ2-7; D perhaps matches TRBD2 (5 bases). Germline lookup yields CDR1 SGHAT and CDR2 FQDESV (reference sequence). CDR3 size: 16 residues. V lost 5 bases, J lost 0 bases, and 17 bases lay in between. The CDR3 nucleotides read TGTGCCAGCAGCCTCCCGGCCGGACTCCTCTCCTACGAGCAGTACTTC. Encoded protein: CASSLPAGLLSYEQYF.

This clonotype was observed at least ten times. The chain employs TRBV25-1 and TRBJ2-2; 9 bases align to TRBD2. Germline CDR1 and CDR2: MGHDK and SYGVNS. This CDR3 spans 14 amino acids. After removal of 6 bases from V and 4 bases from J, the junction contained 3 bases not matched to a gene. The CDR3: CASRRGGSTGELFF. Here the CDR3 DNA reads TGTGCCAGCAGGCGGGGGGGTAGCACCGGGGAGCTGTTTTTT. The complete variable domain, with remaining parts taken from reference TRBV25-1 and TRBJ2-2, reads EADIYQTPRYLVIGTGKKITLECSQTMGHDKMYWYQQDPGMELHLIHYSYGVNSTEKGDLSSESTVSRIRTEHFPLTLESARPSHTSQYLCASRRGGSTGELFFGEGSRLTVL.

The sample holds many counts of this clonotype. V usage is TRBV20-1 and J usage is TRBJ2-3; D gene ambiguous. Germline lookup yields CDR1 DFQATT and CDR2 SNEGSKA (reference sequence). V lost 1 base, J lost 4 bases, and 6 bases lay in between. This CDR3 is built from 12 residues. This CDR3 reads CSARAGPDTQYF. In DNA form, the CDR3 reads TGCAGTGCTAGAGCTGGGCCAGATACGCAGTATTTT.

This clonotype was counted ten times or more. The gene calls are TRBV12-3 or TRBV12-4 and TRBJ2-5; D is undetermined. The CDR3 spans 15 residues. V lost 3 bases, J lost 5 bases, and 16 bases lay in between. The CDR3 loop is CASSFAPGREETQYF. CDR3 nucleotides: TGTGCCAGCAGTTTTGCCCCCGGCCGCGAGGAGACCCAGTACTTC.

V and J are TRBV7-6 and TRBJ1-1; no firm D call. The CDR3 runs to 15 residues. V was trimmed by 0 bases and J by 4 bases, leaving 12 bases between them. Germline CDR1 is SGHVS and CDR2 is FNYEAQ. The CDR3 coding sequence is TGTGCCAGCAGCTTAGCGTTCCGAAGGAGCACTGAAGCTTTCTTT. Translation gives CASSLAFRRSTEAFF.

This clonotype appeared many times. The J gene is TRBJ2-1, the V gene TRBV6-1, with 7 bases lining up with TRBD1. Germline V lookup: CDR1 MNHNS, CDR2 SASEGT. After removal of 4 bases from V and 8 bases from J, the junction contained 11 bases not matched to a gene. The CDR3 has 15 residues. CDR3 sequence: CASSVRGGYNYEQFF. The CDR3 DNA reads TGTGCCAGCAGTGTGCGAGGGGGCTATAACTATGAGCAGTTCTTC.

The sample holds a few counts of this clonotype. This chain links TRBV29-1 with TRBJ2-7; weak D call: TRBD1 (6 bases). Trimming cost V 8 bases and J 7 bases, with 6 bases left between them. Germline V gene data show CDR1 as SQVTM and CDR2 as ANQGSEA. The CDR3 extends over 8 amino acids. The CDR3 nucleotides read TGCAGCAGGGGGGAGCAGTACGTC. It yields the protein CSRGEQYV.

Concerning this clonotype: This may stem from a read error, because a much larger clone lies one nucleotide away. This likely comes from a read error, as the CDR3 has no conserved phenylalanine or tryptophan at its end. The J gene is TRBJ1-2, the V gene TRBV5-1; a weak D match, TRBD1 (5 bases). Germline V lookup: CDR1 SGHRS, CDR2 YFSETQ. V lost 2 bases to trimming and J lost 5 bases, with 10 bases between them. The CDR3 has 13 amino acids. The CDR3 DNA reads as TGCGCCAGCAGCTTAGGACAAATGTATGGCTACACCATC. Amino acids: CASSLGQMYGYTI.

V and J are TRBV19 and TRBJ2-7, with D maybe TRBD2 (5 bases). With 5 bases removed from V and 3 bases from J, the gap between germline ends came to 14 bases. CDR1 and CDR2 (germline): LNHDA, SQIVND (reference sequence). This CDR3 is 14 amino acids long. CDR3 nucleotide sequence: TGTGCCAGTAGTTCCCAAGGACTCCTCTACGAGCAGTACTTC. Amino acid sequence: CASSSQGLLYEQYF.

This clonotype was counted only a few times. The J gene is TRBJ1-1, the V gene TRBV20-1; no reliable D call. This CDR3 region has 11 residues. The ends were cut back, 1 base at V and 4 bases at J, with 4 bases in the middle. Germline CDR1 reads DFQATT; CDR2 reads SNEGSKA (reference sequence). The CDR3 region has the DNA TGCAGTGCTAGAGGGGGCACTGAAGCTTTCTTT. This translates into CSARGGTEAFF.

This clonotype was detected many times. The rearrangement links TRBV4-3 to TRBJ1-2; tentatively, D is TRBD1 (6 bases). V was trimmed by 1 base and J by 8 bases, leaving 17 bases between them. This CDR3 is 15 amino acids long. Germline V gene sequence: CDR1 LGHNA, CDR2 YSLEER. CDR3 DNA: TGCGCCAGCAGCCAAGGTCAGGGGCTCCCCGGGGGCTACACCTTC. Amino acid sequence: CASSQGQGLPGGYTF.

This clonotype was found many times. The chain couples TRBV7-2 to TRBJ2-1; no clear D gene. Trimming pared 0 bases from V and 5 bases from J, leaving 5 bases between. CDR1 and CDR2 from the germline V gene are SGHTA and FQGNSA. The CDR3 runs 13 residues. The CDR3 region is CASSLAHNNEQFF. CDR3 DNA sequence: TGTGCCAGCAGCTTAGCCCACAACAATGAGCAGTTCTTC. Using reference TRBV7-2 and TRBJ2-1 for the parts outside the CDR3, the full variable domain is GAGVSQSPSNKVTEKGKDVELRCDPISGHTALYWYRQSLGQGLEFLIYFQGNSAPDKSGLPSDRFSAERTGGSVSTLTIQRTQQEDSAVYLCASSLAHNNEQFFGPGTRLTVL.

The gene calls are TRBV6-4 and TRBJ1-5; D uncertain. CDR1 and CDR2 from the germline V gene are MRHNA and SNTAGT. This CDR3 comprises 13 residues. V was clipped by 3 bases and J by 4 bases, with 7 bases between them. The CDR3 spells CASSEEQNQPQHF. The DNA of the CDR3 is TGTGCCAGCAGTGAGGAACAGAATCAGCCCCAGCATTTT.

This clonotype was detected a few times. This chain uses TRBV7-2 with TRBJ2-2, with 9 bases matching TRBD1. The CDR3 is made up of 15 amino acids. Germline V lookup: CDR1 SGHTA, CDR2 FQGNSA. V shed 3 bases, J shed 7 bases, and the junction held 6 bases outside the gene matches. As DNA, the CDR3 is TGTGCCAGCAGCTTGGGACAGGGTGGGATCGGGGAGCTGTTTTTT. Translating gives CASSLGQGGIGELFF.

Ten or more counts support this clonotype. The rearrangement links TRBV3-1 to TRBJ1-2; D call uncertain. Trimming pared 1 base from V and 8 bases from J, leaving 5 bases between. Germline assignment: CDR1 LGHDT and CDR2 YNNKEL (reference sequence). The CDR3 is 11 residues long. In DNA form, the CDR3 reads TGTGCCAGCAGCCAAGCGCGGGGCTACACCTTC. This codes for CASSQARGYTF. The whole variable domain, filled in from reference TRBV3-1 and TRBJ1-2, reads DTAVSQTPKYLVTQMGNDKSIKCEQNLGHDTMYWYKQDSKKFLKIMFSYNNKELIINETVPNRFSPKSPDKAHLNLHINSLELGDSAVYFCASSQARGYTFGSGTRLTVV.

The rearrangement joins TRBV20-1 to TRBJ1-5; no clear D. CDR1 and CDR2 from the germline V gene are DFQATT and SNEGSKA (reference sequence). The CDR3 extends over 12 amino acids. V dropped 5 bases and J dropped 1 base, with 6 bases sitting between them. The CDR3 DNA reads TGCAGTGCTGGGAGGAGCAATCAGCCCCAGCATTTT. Its translation is CSAGRSNQPQHF.

This clonotype turned up a few times. The chain joins TRBV29-1 to TRBJ1-2; D not certain. The V and J ends lost 7 bases and 0 bases respectively, with 15 bases between them. Looked up from germline, CDR1 is SQVTM and CDR2 is ANQGSEA. There are 14 residues in the CDR3. DNA for the CDR3: TGCAGCGCGGAGAGTGGGTTCCCTAACTATGGCTACACCTTC. This gives the protein CSAESGFPNYGYTF.

The chain joins TRBV9 to TRBJ2-5; D could derive from TRBD1 or TRBD2 (5 bases each). The V gene's germline CDR1 is SGDLS and CDR2 YYNGEE. The CDR3 extends over 14 amino acids. The V and J ends lost 0 bases and 5 bases respectively, with 11 bases between them. The CDR3 nucleotides are TGTGCCAGCAGCGTAGCGGGGCAGAGGGAGACCCAGTACTTC. It encodes CASSVAGQRETQYF. The full variable domain, completed using reference TRBV9 and TRBJ2-5, is DSGVTQTPKHLITATGQRVTLRCSPRSGDLSVYWYQQSLDQGLQFLIQYYNGEERAKGNILERFSAQQFPDLHSELNLSSLELGDSALYFCASSVAGQRETQYFGPGTRLLVL.

The DNA for the CDR3 is TGTGCCAGCACCCGGGACAGCCGAAGCAAATACTTC. The encoded protein is CASTRDSRSKYF. The rearrangement links TRBV2 to TRBJ2-7, with 7 positions matching TRBD1. The CDR3 runs 12 residues. With 7 bases clipped from V and 13 bases from J, the junction kept 13 bases outside the gene matches. The germline CDR1 and CDR2 sequences are SNHLY and FYNNEI.

Concerning this clonotype itself: This sequence may be a read error, since a much larger clone differs from it by one base. This CDR3 is missing its conserved last phenylalanine or tryptophan, likely due to a read error. The chain joins TRBV9 to TRBJ2-2, with 7 bases identical to TRBD2. Germline CDR1 SGDLS, CDR2 YYNGEE. This CDR3 is built from 17 residues. The ends lost 8 bases at V and 5 bases at J; junction bases unmatched: 18. This chain's CDR3 is CASNGGGSPLRTGELFL. The CDR3 coding sequence is TGTGCCAGTAATGGCGGGGGATCCCCGCTGCGGACCGGGGAGCTGTTTCTT.